A single sample is the source of the 23 T cell receptor beta chains below, sequenced in a study of blood T cell repertoires in COVID-19. Sequencing was performed with immunoSEQ multiplex PCR; in TCRdb, only in-frame clones are kept and a portion is missing. Among approximately 97,000 clones, 70% to 85% were seen once, and the ten largest hold under 15%. The source material was peripheral blood. The receptors stem from a human donor in a cohort sampled during active COVID-19.

This sequence joins TRBV7-3 and TRBJ2-3; 8 positions match TRBD2. Trimming at V came to 7 bases and at J to 3 bases, leaving 9 bases not matched to a gene. Germline V gene data show CDR1 as SGHTA and CDR2 as FQGTGA. This CDR3 spans 15 amino acids. Here the CDR3 DNA reads TGTGCCAGCAACCCAAGCGGGAGTGGGACAGATACGCAGTATTTT. Its translation is CASNPSGSGTDTQYF.

This chain connects TRBV7-9 to TRBJ1-3; 8 bases are shared with TRBD1. This CDR3 is 14 amino acids long. Germline V gene lookup returns CDR1 SEHNR and CDR2 FQNEAQ (reference sequence). The J segment lost 1 base and the V segment lost 10 bases, leaving 6 bases of the junction unmatched. CDR3: CATRRQGSGNTIYF. CDR3 coding DNA: TGTGCCACCAGGAGACAGGGGTCTGGAAACACCATATATTTT.

The gene calls are TRBV11-2 and TRBJ1-1; TRBD1 is a possible D gene (6 bases). Trimming removed 0 bases at V and 2 bases at J, with 13 bases between. The CDR3 spans 16 residues. The germline V gene encodes CDR1 SGHAT and CDR2 FQNNGV. For the CDR3, the DNA is TGTGCCAGCAGCTTAGATGGGGGCAGAGTTAACACTGAAGCTTTCTTT. This sequence encodes CASSLDGGRVNTEAFF.

The rearrangement joins TRBV2 to TRBJ2-7, with TRBD1 matching over 11 bases. This CDR3 has 14 residues. Germline V gene lookup returns CDR1 SNHLY and CDR2 FYNNEI. V trimming: 5 bases; J trimming: 4 bases; junction bases outside the gene matches: 4. In DNA, the CDR3 is TGTGCCAGCAGTTTGGGACAGGGGGTTTACGAGCAGTACTTC. Its translation: CASSLGQGVYEQYF.

The chain combines TRBV6-2 or TRBV6-3 with TRBJ2-7; TRBD2 matches 7 bases. After removal of 2 bases from V and 6 bases from J, the junction contained 10 bases not matched to a gene. The CDR3 has 15 residues. Germline V gene sequence: CDR1 MNHEY, CDR2 SVGEGT. DNA of the CDR3: TGTGCCAGCAGTTACGGACGCGGGAGTGGTCGCGAGCAGTACTTC. Its translation: CASSYGRGSGREQYF.

The chain is built from TRBV27 and TRBJ2-7, with 10 bases that match TRBD2. Germline lookup yields CDR1 MNHEY and CDR2 SMNVEV (reference sequence). V shed 6 bases, J shed 2 bases, and the junction held 25 bases outside the gene matches. CDR3 size: 21 residues. The CDR3 nucleotides read TGTGCCAGCAGACAAGATCACAGGGGACTAAGGGCTAGCGGGAGCCCCTACGAGCAGTACTTC. Its translation is CASRQDHRGLRASGSPYEQYF.

The chain joins TRBV7-2 to TRBJ1-3; the match to TRBD1 covers 8 bases. The V and J ends lost 2 bases and 0 bases, in that order; junction bases with no gene match: 6. The CDR3 is 17 residues long. Germline V lookup: CDR1 SGHTA, CDR2 FQGNSA. This CDR3 reads CASSLPTGAPSGNTIYF. The CDR3 DNA reads TGTGCCAGCAGCTTACCGACAGGGGCACCCTCTGGAAACACCATATATTTT.

In its sample, this clone was seen once. This chain connects TRBV12-3 or TRBV12-4 to TRBJ1-1; 7 positions agree with TRBD1. This CDR3 is 13 amino acids long. V was pared by 8 bases and J by 1 base, with 4 bases of the junction left unmatched. CDR3 DNA: TGTGCCAGCGGACAGGCCCCGAACACTGAAGCTTTCTTT. Translated: CASGQAPNTEAFF.

This chain joins TRBV6-4 and TRBJ2-3; TRBD1 matches at 7 bases. This CDR3 comprises 16 residues. The ends lost 6 bases at V and 4 bases at J; junction bases unmatched: 13. Germline V gives CDR1 MRHNA, CDR2 SNTAGT. CDR3 region: CASRRRTGEFADTQYF. The CDR3 DNA is TGTGCCAGCAGACGCCGGACAGGAGAGTTCGCAGATACGCAGTATTTT.

This chain joins TRBV5-1 and TRBJ2-3, with a possible D match to TRBD2 (6 bases). The ends were cut back, 4 bases at V and 0 bases at J, with 9 bases in the middle. Germline V gene data show CDR1 as SGHRS and CDR2 as YFSETQ. The length of the CDR3 is 14 residues. The CDR3 region is CASSGGISTDTQYF. CDR3 sequence (DNA): TGCGCCAGCAGCGGAGGGATAAGCACAGATACGCAGTATTTT.

This clone showed up just once. The rearrangement links TRBV18 to TRBJ2-1, with D possibly being TRBD2 (6 bases). Germline lookup yields CDR1 KGHSH and CDR2 LQKENI. Trimming took 3 bases from V and 6 from J, leaving 21 bases between them. CDR3 length: 17 amino acids. The chain's CDR3 is CASSPSDLASTGNEQFF. The CDR3 nucleotides are TGTGCCAGCTCACCTTCCGATCTAGCGTCTACTGGCAATGAGCAGTTCTTC.

This chain links TRBV7-3 with TRBJ2-6; 7 bases map to TRBD1. The CDR3 has 15 residues. Trimming took 5 bases from V and 1 from J; bases not matched to a gene: 2. CDR1 is SGHTA and CDR2 is FQGTGA in the germline V gene. The CDR3 DNA is TGTGCCAGCAGCACGACAGGGTCTGGGGCCAACGTCCTGACTTTC. Amino acid sequence: CASSTTGSGANVLTF.

The J gene is TRBJ1-1, the V gene TRBV27, with unresolved D. Germline V lookup: CDR1 MNHEY, CDR2 SMNVEV (reference sequence). Trimming cost V 3 bases and J 0 bases, with 11 bases left between them. The length of the CDR3 is 15 residues. The CDR3 loop is CASSLAAGMNTEAFF. The DNA for the CDR3 is TGTGCCAGCAGTTTGGCGGCGGGCATGAACACTGAAGCTTTCTTT.

This clone was counted a few times. The gene calls are TRBV6-1 and TRBJ2-7; possibly TRBD1 for D (5 bases). Deletions cut 3 bases from V and 0 bases from J, with 12 bases between. The CDR3 length is 15 residues. Germline-derived CDR1 and CDR2 are MNHNS and SASEGT. The chain's CDR3 is CASSDVDRASYEQYF. The CDR3 region has the DNA TGTGCCAGCAGTGATGTTGACAGAGCCTCCTACGAGCAGTACTTC.

The V call is TRBV7-6, the J call TRBJ1-1; a possible D gene is TRBD1 (5 bases). The germline CDR1 and CDR2 sequences are SGHVS and FNYEAQ. The CDR3 is 17 amino acids. V was cut by 7 bases and J by 1 base, with 22 bases left in between. The CDR3 DNA follows: TGTGCCAGCACAGCTTATGGTCCCCCCACAGGGAACACTGAAGCTTTCTTT. Translation gives CASTAYGPPTGNTEAFF.

This clone was recorded once. The chain uses TRBV9 and TRBJ1-4; 7 bases fit TRBD1. Unmatched junction bases numbered 6, after V lost 4 bases and J lost 6 bases. This CDR3 spans 14 amino acids. CDR1 is SGDLS and CDR2 is YYNGEE in the germline V gene. This CDR3 is CASSPGTDHEKLFF. The CDR3 bases are TGTGCCAGCAGCCCCGGGACAGACCATGAAAAACTGTTTTTT.

V is TRBV6-2 or TRBV6-3 and J is TRBJ2-7; D is unclear. In germline, CDR1 is MNHEY, CDR2 SVGEGT. The CDR3 spans 16 residues. V was clipped by 6 bases and J by 3 bases, with 21 bases between them. The CDR3 DNA reads TGTGCCAGCAGCTCCGAAACGGCGGAATCTTACTACGAGCAGTACTTC. It specifies CASSSETAESYYEQYF.

This clone was detected only once. V usage is TRBV9 and J usage is TRBJ2-3; maybe TRBD1 (6 bases). Deletions cut 3 bases from V and 6 bases from J, with 20 bases between. Per germline, CDR1 SGDLS and CDR2 YYNGEE. The CDR3 runs to 16 residues. CDR3 amino acids: CASSASPYGGPDTQYF. The CDR3 DNA follows: TGTGCCAGCAGCGCCTCCCCCTATGGGGGCCCGGATACGCAGTATTTT.

This chain joins TRBV15 and TRBJ2-1; 8 nucleotides line up with TRBD1. Germline V gene lookup returns CDR1 LNHNV and CDR2 YYDKDF (reference sequence). CDR3 size: 18 residues. Unmatched junction bases numbered 13, after V lost 2 bases and J lost 4 bases. In DNA form, the CDR3 reads TGTGCCACCAGCAGATCTACTCCCAGGACAGGGCTGTACAATGAGCAGTTCTTC. It yields the protein CATSRSTPRTGLYNEQFF.

The chain combines TRBV13 with TRBJ1-1; D ambiguous. Trimming stripped 1 base from V and 0 bases from J, with 9 bases between. Per germline, CDR1 PRHDT and CDR2 FYEKMQ (reference sequence). The CDR3 covers 15 residues. The CDR3, as DNA: TGTGCCAGCAGCTTAGTGGCGGGTCTGAACACTGAAGCTTTCTTT. It specifies CASSLVAGLNTEAFF.

This clone was seen once. The CDR3 coding sequence is TGCAGCGTTGCGACTAGCGGCCTCACGCAGTACTTC. This translates into CSVATSGLTQYF. The chain employs TRBV29-1 and TRBJ2-7; 9 bases agree with TRBD2. The CDR3 extends over 12 amino acids. Trimming at V came to 4 bases and at J to 9 bases, leaving 7 bases not matched to a gene. Germline V gives CDR1 SQVTM, CDR2 ANQGSEA.

The chain couples TRBV30 to TRBJ1-5; D call uncertain. Germline V gives CDR1 GTSNPN, CDR2 SVGIG (reference sequence). The CDR3 totals 12 residues. With 0 bases removed from V and 6 bases from J, the gap between germline ends came to 6 bases. The CDR3 DNA follows: TGTGCCTGGAGTGTATACAGTCAGCCCCAGCATTTT. This sequence encodes CAWSVYSQPQHF. The full variable domain, with the rest looked up from reference TRBV30 and TRBJ1-5, is SQTIHQWPATLVQPVGSPLSLECTVEGTSNPNLYWYRQAAGRGLQLLFYSVGIGQISSEVPQNLSASRPQDRQFILSSKKLLLSDSGFYLCAWSVYSQPQHFGDGTRLSIL.

This clone has a single count. The chain has TRBV5-1 and TRBJ2-1; 9 bases are a match to TRBD1. Trimming took 0 bases from V and 4 from J; bases not matched to a gene: 2. Germline CDR1 SGHRS, CDR2 YFSETQ. CDR3 size: 15 residues. The CDR3 nucleotides read TGCGCCAGCAGCTTGGGACAGGGGGGTTACAATGAGCAGTTCTTC. Amino acids: CASSLGQGGYNEQFF.